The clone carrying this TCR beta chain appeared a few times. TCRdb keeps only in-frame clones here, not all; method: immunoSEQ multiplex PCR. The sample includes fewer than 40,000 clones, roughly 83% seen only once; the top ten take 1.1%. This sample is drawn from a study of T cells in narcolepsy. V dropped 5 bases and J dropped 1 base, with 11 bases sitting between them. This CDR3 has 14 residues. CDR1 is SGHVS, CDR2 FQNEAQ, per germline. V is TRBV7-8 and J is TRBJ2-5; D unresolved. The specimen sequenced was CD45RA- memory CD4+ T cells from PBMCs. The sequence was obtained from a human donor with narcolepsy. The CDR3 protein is CASSQRRTQETQYF. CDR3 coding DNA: TGTGCCAGCAGCCAAAGAAGGACCCAAGAGACCCAGTACTTC.